The 14 T cell receptor beta chains below come from one sample, sequenced in a study of cytomegalovirus exposure and HLA in healthy donors. PCR used 60 Vbeta primers and 13 Jbeta primers. Here immunoSEQ multiplex PCR was the method, and the copy in TCRdb shows in-frame clones only, minus some. Altogether about 110,000 clones are present, around 85% being singletons, with the ten largest covering 5.5% to 7%. Sample: PBMCs. Every receptor here comes from a man aged 25 to 40 in good health and CMV-seropositive.

The genes are TRBV9 and TRBJ2-2; 12 positions agree with TRBD2. Per germline, CDR1 SGDLS and CDR2 YYNGEE. V lost 3 bases, J lost 6 bases, and 0 bases stayed unmatched. CDR3 length: 14 residues. CDR3 sequence reads: CASSGTSGAGELFF. CDR3 bases: TGTGCCAGCAGCGGGACTAGCGGGGCCGGGGAGCTGTTTTTT. The variable domain in full, completed from reference TRBV9 and TRBJ2-2, reads DSGVTQTPKHLITATGQRVTLRCSPRSGDLSVYWYQQSLDQGLQFLIQYYNGEERAKGNILERFSAQQFPDLHSELNLSSLELGDSALYFCASSGTSGAGELFFGEGSRLTVL.

This sequence joins TRBV5-1 and TRBJ2-5, with 10 nucleotides matching TRBD2. Trimming cost V 5 bases and J 5 bases; bases outside gene matches: 9. CDR1 and CDR2 (germline): SGHRS, YFSETQ. This CDR3 region has 15 residues. CDR3 region: CASSLASGGRETQYF. In DNA form, the CDR3 reads TGCGCCAGCAGTCTGGCTAGCGGGGGAAGGGAGACCCAGTACTTC.

CDR3 in amino acids: CASSTWDRVEYTIYF. CDR3 in DNA: TGTGCCAGCAGCACTTGGGACAGGGTGGAATACACCATATATTTT. V usage is TRBV7-9 and J usage is TRBJ1-3; the match to TRBD1 covers 9 bases. Germline loops: CDR1 SEHNR, CDR2 FQNEAQ (reference sequence). The CDR3 extends over 15 amino acids. J lost 8 bases, V lost 5 bases, and 10 bases had no gene match.

The genes are TRBV5-8 and TRBJ1-2, with 11 positions matching TRBD1. Germline V CDR1 and CDR2: SGHTS, YDEGEE. J was trimmed by 5 bases and V by 0 bases; bases with no gene match: 3. The length of the CDR3 is 15 residues. The DNA for the CDR3 is TGTGCCAGCAGCTTGGAGGGGACAGGGGGTTATGGCTACACCTTC. Its protein product is CASSLEGTGGYGYTF.

The chain employs TRBV13 and TRBJ1-3; 8 bases agree with TRBD1. From germline, CDR1 is PRHDT and CDR2 FYEKMQ (reference sequence). The CDR3 totals 15 residues. The V gene end was trimmed by 5 bases and the J gene end by 3 bases; junction bases not matched to a gene: 6. The CDR3 DNA is TGTGCCAGCAGCCTACAGGGGGAGTTTGGAAACACCATATATTTT. Its translation is CASSLQGEFGNTIYF.

This clone was detected many times. The CDR3 coding sequence is TGTGCCAGTATTAGGTTCGCCGGGGGGGCCGGGGAGCTGTTTTTT. This sequence encodes CASIRFAGGAGELFF. The gene calls are TRBV19 and TRBJ2-2, with 8 nucleotides matching TRBD2. V was clipped by 7 bases and J by 6 bases; unmatched bases: 10. The CDR3 is 15 amino acids. The germline CDR1 and CDR2 sequences are LNHDA and SQIVND (reference sequence).

This clone has a handful of counts. The gene calls are TRBV4-1 and TRBJ1-5, with 9 bases identical to TRBD1. The J segment lost 5 bases and the V segment lost 4 bases, leaving 6 bases of the junction unmatched. Germline assignment: CDR1 MGHRA and CDR2 YSYEKL. The CDR3 is made up of 15 amino acids. The CDR3 sequence is CASSRLQGADQPQHF. The CDR3 DNA sequence: TGCGCCAGCAGCCGACTACAGGGGGCGGATCAGCCCCAGCATTTT.

V usage is TRBV7-3 and J usage is TRBJ2-3; 9 bases fit TRBD2. Germline V gene data show CDR1 as SGHTA and CDR2 as FQGTGA. The CDR3 spans 15 residues. The V gene end was trimmed by 2 bases and the J gene end by 5 bases; junction bases not matched to a gene: 5. The CDR3 DNA reads TGTGCCAGCAGCTTAGGCGGGGGGGCGGTAGATACGCAGTATTTT. Translation: CASSLGGGAVDTQYF.

The V call is TRBV6-6, the J call TRBJ2-7, with TRBD1 as a possible D gene (5 bases). This CDR3 spans 15 amino acids. V gave up 2 bases and J gave up 4 bases, with 15 bases separating them. The germline V gene has CDR1 MNHNY and CDR2 SVGAGI (reference sequence). As DNA, the CDR3 is TGTGCCAGCAGTTACGATCGTCAGGGTCGGTACGAGCAGTACTTC. Translation: CASSYDRQGRYEQYF.

Remarks on this clone: The sample holds other DNA sequences that translate to the same CDR3. The chain recombines TRBV6-6 with TRBJ1-1, with 7 bases matching TRBD1. Unmatched junction bases numbered 6, after V lost 5 bases and J lost 0 bases. Germline V gives CDR1 MNHNY, CDR2 SVGAGI (reference sequence). The CDR3 length is 15 residues. The CDR3 region is CASSDNRGLNTEAFF. CDR3 DNA: TGTGCCAGCAGTGATAACAGGGGATTGAACACTGAAGCTTTCTTT.

The sample holds a few counts of this clone. The J gene is TRBJ1-2, the V gene TRBV11-3, with a possible D match to TRBD1 (5 bases). V shed 2 bases and J shed 6 bases, with 16 bases lying between them. Looked up from germline, CDR1 is SGHNT and CDR2 is YENEEA. The length of the CDR3 is 15 residues. In DNA form, the CDR3 reads TGTGCCAGCAGCTTACACGGGACTGACTTAAATGGCTACACCTTC. Encoded protein: CASSLHGTDLNGYTF.

J is TRBJ1-5 and V is TRBV19; 9 bases are shared with TRBD1. There are 17 residues in the CDR3. Germline V gene lookup returns CDR1 LNHDA and CDR2 SQIVND (reference sequence). With 8 bases clipped from V and 0 bases from J, the junction kept 11 bases outside the gene matches. The CDR3: CASSRWTGVYSNQPQHF. CDR3 nucleotides: TGTGCCAGTTCAAGGTGGACAGGGGTTTATAGCAATCAGCCCCAGCATTTT. Looking up the rest from reference TRBV19 and TRBJ1-5 gives the full variable domain: DGGITQSPKYLFRKEGQNVTLSCEQNLNHDAMYWYRQDPGQGLRLIYYSQIVNDFQKGDIAEGYSVSREKKESFPLTVTSAQKNPTAFYLCASSRWTGVYSNQPQHFGDGTRLSIL.

This CDR3 is CASSTTGGPTLYGYTF. The CDR3 nucleotides read TGTGCCAGCAGTACTACAGGGGGCCCGACTCTCTATGGCTACACCTTC. V and J are TRBV2 and TRBJ1-2; 9 bases agree with TRBD1. Germline CDR1 is SNHLY and CDR2 is FYNNEI. V lost 5 bases, J lost 4 bases, and 11 bases stayed unmatched. The length of the CDR3 is 16 residues. Full variable domain (outside the CDR3, taken from reference TRBV2 and TRBJ1-2): EPEVTQTPSHQVTQMGQEVILRCVPISNHLYFYWYRQILGQKVEFLVSFYNNEISEKSEIFDDQFSVERPDGSNFTLKIRSTKLEDSAMYFCASSTTGGPTLYGYTFGSGTRLTVV.

This sequence joins TRBV4-2 and TRBJ2-5; 7 nucleotides match TRBD2. The CDR3 totals 15 residues. The germline gives CDR1 LGHNA, CDR2 YNFKEQ. V lost 5 bases, J lost 2 bases, and 8 bases stayed unmatched. The CDR3 is CASSSSSGGQETQYF. The CDR3 DNA sequence: TGTGCCAGCAGCTCGTCCTCGGGGGGACAAGAGACCCAGTACTTC.